The sequence of this TCR beta chain was determined in a study of shared clonotypes between healthy human individuals. Clones were read by immunoSEQ multiplex PCR, and TCRdb kept only the in-frame ones, dropping some. The sample has some 700,000 clones, about nine tenths seen once. This CDR3 has 23 residues. Source material: memory CD8+ T cells from PBMCs. Subset meaning: CD45RO+ cells pooled with CCR7-negative TemRA cells. This chain uses TRBV21-1 with TRBJ2-6; TRBD1 was called by the table and not checked on the DNA. TRBV21-1 is an annotated pseudogene. The TCR comes from a young man in good health. Some clones in this sample may be carry-over from other donors' samples. CDR3 region: CASSRVAPDRFLPQHSGANVLTF. DNA for the CDR3: TGTGCCAGCAGCAGAGTTGCCCCAGACAGGTTCCTTCCTCAGCACTCTGGGGCCAACGTCCTGACTTTC.